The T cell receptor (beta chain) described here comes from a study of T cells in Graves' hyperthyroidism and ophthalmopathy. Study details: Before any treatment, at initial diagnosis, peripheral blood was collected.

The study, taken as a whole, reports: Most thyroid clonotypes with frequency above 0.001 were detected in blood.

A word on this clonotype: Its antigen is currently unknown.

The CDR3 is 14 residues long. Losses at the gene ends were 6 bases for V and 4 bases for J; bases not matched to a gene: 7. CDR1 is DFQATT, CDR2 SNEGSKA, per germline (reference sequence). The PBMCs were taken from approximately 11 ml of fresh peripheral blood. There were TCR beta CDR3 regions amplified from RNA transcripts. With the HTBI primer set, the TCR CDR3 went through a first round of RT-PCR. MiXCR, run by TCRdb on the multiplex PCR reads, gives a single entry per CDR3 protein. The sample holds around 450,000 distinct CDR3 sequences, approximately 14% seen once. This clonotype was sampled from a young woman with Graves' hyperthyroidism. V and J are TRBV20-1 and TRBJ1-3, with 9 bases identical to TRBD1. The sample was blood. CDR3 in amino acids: CSAAGTGRGNTIYF. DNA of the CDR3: TGCAGTGCGGCCGGGACAGGGCGAGGAAACACCATATATTTT.